This T cell receptor (beta chain) derives from a study of T cell repertoires in cytomegalovirus infection. Study context: CMV infection plus the matching HLA type was flagged by public TCR beta signatures.

Each CDR3 protein is one row after TCRdb ran MiXCR on the reads. The table has 750,000 to 950,000 distinct CDR3 sequences, about 27% seen once. Comments on this clonotype: Its matching antigen is unknown.

The germline CDR1 and CDR2 sequences are LNHDA and SQIVND (reference sequence). This CDR3 is 11 amino acids long. V lost 3 bases and J lost 11, with 5 bases in between. The receptor was isolated from a human donor in good health (CMV status not recorded). Some clones in this sample may be carry-over from other donors' samples. The input for sequencing was cultured CD8+ T cells from PBMCs, taken from culture after CMV antigen stimulation. The chain has TRBV19 and TRBJ1-6, with D unresolved. Here the CDR3 reads CASSIPTPLHF. CDR3 in DNA: TGTGCCAGTAGTATCCCGACACCCCTCCACTTT. The full variable domain, completed using reference TRBV19 and TRBJ1-6, is DGGITQSPKYLFRKEGQNVTLSCEQNLNHDAMYWYRQDPGQGLRLIYYSQIVNDFQKGDIAEGYSVSREKKESFPLTVTSAQKNPTAFYLCASSIPTPLHFGNGTRLTVT.